A single sample gave rise to the 8 T cell receptor beta chains below, sequenced in a study of T cell responses to AZD1222 COVID-19 vaccine. Assay used: immunoSEQ multiplex PCR; TCRdb lists only in-frame clones, some missing. The table shows more than 70,000 clones, with less than 90% occurring only once. The sequenced sample was peripheral blood, obtained 28 days after the second AZD1222 dose. The receptors originated from an adult who received the AZD1222 COVID-19 vaccine.

This clone appeared a single time. The chain joins TRBV6-2 or TRBV6-3 to TRBJ1-1, with TRBD1 as a possible D gene (5 bases). CDR3 length: 12 amino acids. The V end was cut by 5 bases, the J end by 5 bases, with 9 bases between. Germline V gene sequence: CDR1 MNHEY, CDR2 SVGEGT. The chain's CDR3 is CASSTGQTEAFF. CDR3 in DNA: TGTGCCAGCAGTACCGGACAAACTGAAGCTTTCTTT.

The J gene is TRBJ2-1, the V gene TRBV5-1; 8 nucleotides match TRBD2. This CDR3 is built from 15 residues. Trimming took 2 bases from V and 6 from J; bases not matched to a gene: 7. Germline CDR1 and CDR2: SGHRS and YFSETQ. This CDR3 is CASSFTSGGSNEQFF. DNA for the CDR3: TGCGCCAGCAGCTTCACCAGCGGGGGCTCCAATGAGCAGTTCTTC.

V usage is TRBV5-4 and J usage is TRBJ2-6; 9 positions agree with TRBD1. The CDR3 covers 19 residues. CDR1 and CDR2 from the germline V gene are SGHNT and YYREEE (reference sequence). J was trimmed by 0 bases and V by 4 bases; bases with no gene match: 11. The DNA of the CDR3 is TGTGCCAGCAGCACTATTACGGGACAGGGCTCCTCTGGGGCCAACGTCCTGACTTTC. Its protein is CASSTITGQGSSGANVLTF.

This clone has just one count. The chain is built from TRBV10-2 and TRBJ1-2; 9 nucleotides line up with TRBD1. Germline CDR1 WSHSY, CDR2 SAAADI. The CDR3 totals 12 residues. The ends lost 6 bases at V and 8 bases at J; junction bases unmatched: 4. The CDR3 protein is CASRKDRGGYTF. The CDR3 bases are TGCGCCAGCAGGAAGGACAGGGGCGGCTACACCTTC.

The genes are TRBV10-3 and TRBJ1-5; D gene unclear. V was pared by 2 bases and J by 6 bases, with 11 bases between. CDR1 ENHRY and CDR2 SYGVKD come from the germline V gene. The CDR3 length is 14 residues. The CDR3 loop reads CAISEDGWAQPQHF. The CDR3, as DNA: TGTGCCATCAGTGAGGACGGATGGGCTCAGCCCCAGCATTTT.

The rearrangement links TRBV11-2 to TRBJ1-1; 10 bases align to TRBD1. The junction had 10 bases not matched to a gene; V was cut back by 6 bases and J by 0 bases. The CDR3 runs 17 residues. Germline CDR1 reads SGHAT; CDR2 reads FQNNGV. The CDR3 DNA sequence: TGTGCCAGCAGATCCCCGGTGGGACAGGGGATGAACACTGAAGCTTTCTTT. Protein: CASRSPVGQGMNTEAFF.

The gene calls are TRBV5-1 and TRBJ2-5, with no clear D. V gave up 1 base and J gave up 3 bases, with 7 bases separating them. In germline, CDR1 is SGHRS, CDR2 YFSETQ. The CDR3 extends over 13 amino acids. The CDR3 DNA reads TGCGCCAGCAGCTTGCACAGAAAAGAGACCCAGTACTTC. It codes for CASSLHRKETQYF.

This chain links TRBV18 with TRBJ2-3, with unresolved D. Germline CDR1 reads KGHSH; CDR2 reads LQKENI. This CDR3 has 13 residues. Trimming took 4 bases from V and 4 from J, leaving 9 bases between them. CDR3 in DNA: TGTGCCAGCTCACTGGCGGATCCAGATACGCAGTATTTT. This codes for CASSLADPDTQYF.